A selection of T cell receptor beta chains follows, all from one sample in a study of identifying expanded T cells in peripheral blood. Method: immunoSEQ multiplex PCR; TCRdb's copy keeps in-frame clones and lacks some. This table holds around 75,000 clones, about 90% found once. The sequenced sample was blood. The origin of the receptors is a person aged 18 to 75 in good health. The CDR3 runs from the conserved cysteine through the conserved F or W. D genes are given only for firm matches. The size field is filled for only some rows; it gives once, few, many or a size class.

-	-	TRBV6-5	TRBJ1-4	CASSQGLGAFEKLFF	TGTGCCAGCAGTCAAGGCTTGGGGGCCTTTGAAAAACTGTTTTTT
-	-	TRBV7-2	TRBJ2-7	CASSYVANSYEQYF	TGTGCCAGCAGCTATGTTGCCAACTCCTACGAGCAGTACTTC
-	-	TRBV2	TRBJ2-7	CASSSTAYEQYF	TGTGCCAGCAGTTCTACAGCCTACGAGCAGTACTTC
-	-	TRBV7-9	TRBJ2-2	CASSLAGVQTGELFF	TGTGCCAGCAGCTTAGCGGGAGTTCAAACCGGGGAGCTGTTTTTT
TRBD1	-	TRBV18	TRBJ2-7	CASSPGGPYEQYF	TGTGCCAGCTCGCCAGGGGGCCCCTACGAGCAGTACTTC
TRBD2	-	TRBV7-2	TRBJ2-7	CASSLATSGGSYEQYF	TGTGCCAGCAGCTTAGCGACTAGCGGGGGGTCCTACGAGCAGTACTTC
-	-	TRBV28	TRBJ1-4	CASSFDPQNNEKLFF	TGTGCCAGCAGTTTTGACCCACAGAATAATGAAAAACTGTTTTTT
TRBD1	-	TRBV10-3	TRBJ2-3	CAIRDRSTDTQYF	TGTGCCATTCGGGACAGGAGCACAGATACGCAGTATTTT
TRBD1	-	TRBV10-3	TRBJ1-5	CAISHGGQGFQPQHF	TGTGCCATCAGCCACGGAGGACAGGGCTTTCAGCCCCAGCATTTT
-	-	TRBV19	TRBJ2-5	CASQGGNKETQYF	TGTGCCAGTCAAGGTGGGAACAAAGAGACCCAGTACTTC
-	-	TRBV7-8	TRBJ1-3	CASSLRATGNTIYF	TGTGCCAGCAGCTTAAGGGCCACGGGAAACACCATATATTTT
TRBD2	-	TRBV19	TRBJ2-1	CASSIQRGVNEQFF	TGTGCCAGTAGTATCCAGCGGGGGGTCAATGAGCAGTTCTTC
-	-	TRBV10-3	TRBJ2-1	CAISPGGPASGVNEQFF	TGTGCCATCAGTCCAGGGGGCCCGGCTAGCGGGGTGAATGAGCAGTTCTTC
TRBD1	once	TRBV2	TRBJ1-1	CASRGSDRGFAEAFF	TGTGCCAGCAGGGGTAGCGACAGGGGATTTGCTGAAGCTTTCTTT
-	few	TRBV2	TRBJ1-2	CASSEQGSYGYTF	TGTGCCAGCAGTGAACAGGGATCCTATGGCTACACCTTC
-	once	TRBV6-5	TRBJ1-2	CASSHGGGSGYTF	TGTGCCAGCAGCCACGGGGGTGGGAGTGGCTACACCTTC
-	-	TRBV5-1	TRBJ1-1	CASSLQERKNTEAFF	TGCGCCAGCAGCTTACAGGAACGGAAGAACACTGAAGCTTTCTTT
-	-	TRBV5-5	TRBJ2-3	CASSLGGVSTDTQYF	TGTGCCAGCAGCTTGGGCGGGGTTAGCACAGATACGCAGTATTTT
-	-	TRBV11-2	TRBJ1-4	CASSLGAGMEKLFF	TGTGCCAGCAGCTTAGGAGCAGGGATGGAAAAACTGTTTTTT
-	-	TRBV2	TRBJ1-4	CASTEGGKLFF	TGTGCCAGCACCGAGGGAGGAAAACTGTTTTTT
TRBD1	-	TRBV30	TRBJ2-7	CAWSFGQGSYEQYF	TGTGCCTGGAGCTTCGGACAGGGTTCCTACGAGCAGTACTTC
TRBD2	once	TRBV7-8	TRBJ2-3	CASSLRTSGGLGSTDTQYF	TGTGCCAGCAGCTTAAGGACTAGCGGGGGCCTGGGGAGTACAGATACGCAGTATTTT
TRBD2	-	TRBV4-2	TRBJ2-5	CASSHGLVPIQTQYF	TGTGCCAGCAGCCATGGACTAGTACCTATCCAGACCCAGTACTTC
TRBD1	-	TRBV2	TRBJ2-5	CASSELGTGSGETQYF	TGTGCCAGCAGTGAATTGGGGACAGGGTCAGGGGAGACCCAGTACTTC
TRBD1	once	TRBV14	TRBJ1-3	CASSQELGTGSRNTIYF	TGTGCCAGCAGCCAAGAGCTCGGGACAGGGTCTCGAAACACCATATATTTT
-	-	TRBV6-1	TRBJ2-1	CASIPPGSNNEQFF	TGTGCCAGCATCCCTCCCGGGTCCAACAATGAGCAGTTCTTC
TRBD1	-	TRBV6-1	TRBJ2-7	CASIQEGTGVYEQYF	TGTGCCAGCATTCAAGAGGGGACAGGGGTGTACGAGCAGTACTTC
-	-	TRBV25-1	TRBJ1-2	CASSDWSEYGYTF	TGTGCCAGCAGTGATTGGTCAGAATATGGCTACACCTTC
-	-	TRBV11-3	TRBJ2-7	CASSLYSGMDYEQYF	TGTGCCAGCAGCTTGTATTCAGGGATGGACTACGAGCAGTACTTC
TRBD2	-	TRBV7-8	TRBJ2-3	CASSRGPSGRRGTDTQYF	TGTGCCAGCAGCCGAGGACCTAGCGGGAGAAGGGGCACAGATACGCAGTATTTT
TRBD1	-	TRBV25-1	TRBJ2-7	CASSRGQYEQYF	TGTGCCAGCAGTAGGGGACAGTACGAGCAGTACTTC
TRBD1	-	TRBV7-8	TRBJ2-7	CASSLTTGGIYEQYF	TGTGCCAGCAGCTTAACGACAGGGGGCATCTACGAGCAGTACTTC
TRBD2	-	TRBV29-1	TRBJ2-1	CSASGGGGNEQFF	TGCAGCGCCTCCGGCGGGGGGGGGAATGAGCAGTTCTTC
TRBD1	-	TRBV28	TRBJ1-5	CASRKSVGQGNQPQHF	TGTGCCAGCAGAAAATCCGTTGGACAGGGGAATCAGCCCCAGCATTTT
-	-	TRBV6-1	TRBJ2-2	CASSWGGGNTGELFF	TGTGCCAGCAGTTGGGGAGGGGGGAACACCGGGGAGCTGTTTTTT
-	-	TRBV18	TRBJ1-3	CASSPQDSPGNTIYF	TGTGCCAGCTCACCACAGGACAGCCCTGGAAACACCATATATTTT
-	-	TRBV5-4	TRBJ2-3	CASRTDWSGDTQYF	TGTGCCAGCCGTACGGACTGGTCGGGCGATACGCAGTATTTT